Listed here are 19 T cell receptor beta chains from one sample, sequenced in a study of cytomegalovirus exposure and HLA in healthy donors. The PCR made use of 60 Vbeta and 13 Jbeta primers. The assay was immunoSEQ multiplex PCR, and TCRdb's table has in-frame clones only and misses some. In total, the table holds about 140,000 clones. What was sequenced was PBMCs. These receptors originate from a male donor in good health and CMV-seronegative.

The V and J genes are TRBV15 and TRBJ1-3; TRBD1 might be the D (5 bases). The ends were cut back, 1 base at V and 0 bases at J, with 10 bases in the middle. The CDR3 loop spans 16 amino acids. Germline loops: CDR1 LNHNV, CDR2 YYDKDF (reference sequence). Written as DNA, the CDR3 is TGTGCCACCAGCAGAGCAGGGCGGGACTCTGGAAACACCATATATTTT. Protein: CATSRAGRDSGNTIYF.

The chain recombines TRBV5-1 with TRBJ2-3, with D perhaps matching TRBD1 (6 bases). CDR3 size: 15 residues. Germline CDR1 SGHRS, CDR2 YFSETQ. Trimming took off 3 bases at V and 0 bases at J, with 11 bases between the two ends. This chain's CDR3 is CASSSGTPSTDTQYF. As DNA, the CDR3 is TGCGCCAGCAGCTCCGGGACACCGAGCACAGATACGCAGTATTTT.

The genes are TRBV10-3 and TRBJ2-7, with 7 bases lining up with TRBD1. CDR1 ENHRY and CDR2 SYGVKD come from the germline V gene. CDR3 length equals 14 residues. With V trimmed by 6 bases and J by 2 bases, 7 bases remained unmatched. CDR3 residues: CAIRPSGTAYEQYF. The DNA of the CDR3 is TGTGCCATCAGGCCCTCAGGGACAGCCTACGAGCAGTACTTC.

The CDR3 protein is CASSPRGRTEAFF. As DNA, the CDR3 is TGTGCCAGTAGCCCCAGGGGGCGAACTGAAGCTTTCTTT. This rearrangement joins TRBV19 to TRBJ1-1; 8 bases map to TRBD1. The CDR3 loop spans 13 amino acids. Germline V lookup: CDR1 LNHDA, CDR2 SQIVND (reference sequence). V shed 6 bases and J 5 bases; nucleotides not matched to a gene: 5.

The chain is built from TRBV2 and TRBJ1-4; D call uncertain. Germline-derived CDR1 and CDR2 are SNHLY and FYNNEI. The CDR3 contains 13 residues. The V and J ends lost 8 bases and 6 bases respectively, with 13 bases between them. CDR3 nucleotide sequence: TGTGCCAGCCGACATCAGACGGATGAAAAACTGTTTTTT. This gives the protein CASRHQTDEKLFF.

This chain links TRBV30 with TRBJ2-1; TRBD2 matches 8 bases. Germline V gives CDR1 GTSNPN, CDR2 SVGIG (reference sequence). The CDR3 loop spans 15 amino acids. Trimming cost V 2 bases and J 6 bases; bases outside gene matches: 9. The DNA of the CDR3 is TGTGCCTGGAGTAGAACTAGCGGTCCTTCCAATGAGCAGTTCTTC. Its translation: CAWSRTSGPSNEQFF. The full variable domain, in which reference TRBV30 and TRBJ2-1 provide the parts outside the CDR3, is SQTIHQWPATLVQPVGSPLSLECTVEGTSNPNLYWYRQAAGRGLQLLFYSVGIGQISSEVPQNLSASRPQDRQFILSSKKLLLSDSGFYLCAWSRTSGPSNEQFFGPGTRLTVL.

The genes are TRBV10-3 and TRBJ2-1; possibly TRBD1 for D (6 bases). With 8 bases removed from V and 8 bases from J, the gap between germline ends came to 13 bases. The CDR3 consists of 12 residues. Germline V gene lookup returns CDR1 ENHRY and CDR2 SYGVKD. CDR3 protein: CAIGARGDEQFF. The CDR3, as DNA: TGTGCCATCGGGGCCAGGGGAGATGAGCAGTTCTTC.

The chain carries TRBV6-5 and TRBJ1-1; D remains ambiguous. The CDR3 is 13 amino acids. Per germline, CDR1 MNHEY and CDR2 SVGAGI. V lost 5 bases to trimming and J lost 4 bases, with 11 bases between them. CDR3 amino acids: CASSNGRGTEAFF. The CDR3 DNA sequence: TGTGCCAGCAGTAACGGACGGGGCACTGAAGCTTTCTTT.

The CDR3: CASSRENTEAFF. The DNA of the CDR3 is TGTGCCAGCAGCCGCGAGAACACTGAAGCTTTCTTT. V is TRBV7-2 and J is TRBJ1-1; no firm D call. V was pared by 5 bases and J by 1 base, with 5 bases between. Germline lookup yields CDR1 SGHTA and CDR2 FQGNSA. The CDR3 is 12 residues long.

The CDR3 protein is CASSVAGAGANVLTF. CDR3 coding DNA: TGTGCCAGCAGCGTAGCCGGTGCTGGGGCCAACGTCCTGACTTTC. V gene TRBV9 combines with J gene TRBJ2-6; D is undetermined. Germline CDR1 and CDR2: SGDLS and YYNGEE. This CDR3 region has 15 residues. Trimming left V 0 bases short and J 2 bases short, with 6 bases between.

The genes are TRBV28 and TRBJ2-5; 15 positions match TRBD2. There are 13 residues in the CDR3. The V and J ends lost 7 bases and 14 bases, in that order; junction bases with no gene match: 8. Germline V lookup: CDR1 MDHEN, CDR2 SYDVKM. CDR3 region: CASTGTSGGTGYF. The CDR3 DNA reads as TGTGCCAGCACCGGGACTAGCGGGGGGACCGGATACTTC. Together with reference TRBV28 and TRBJ2-5, the CDR3 gives the full variable domain: DVKVTQSSRYLVKRTGEKVFLECVQDMDHENMFWYRQDPGLGLRLIYFSYDVKMKEKGDIPEGYSVSREKKERFSLILESASTNQTSMYLCASTGTSGGTGYFGPGTRLLVL.

The V call is TRBV10-2, the J call TRBJ1-1; maybe TRBD1 (5 bases). Germline CDR1 and CDR2: WSHSY and SAAADI. The CDR3 spans 13 residues. With 2 bases removed from V and 5 bases from J, the gap between germline ends came to 9 bases. CDR3 loop: CASSETGWTEAFF. Here the CDR3 DNA reads TGCGCCAGCAGTGAGACAGGTTGGACTGAAGCTTTCTTT.

This chain joins TRBV5-1 and TRBJ2-1, with D tentatively TRBD2 (6 bases). The V gene lost 0 bases and the J gene lost 6 bases, with 10 bases spanning the gap. From germline, CDR1 is SGHRS and CDR2 YFSETQ. There are 14 residues in the CDR3. The CDR3 DNA reads TGCGCCAGCAGCTTGGATCTAGCGCCCAATGAGCAGTTCTTC. Protein product: CASSLDLAPNEQFF.

This chain connects TRBV5-1 to TRBJ1-1; no clear D. Germline V lookup: CDR1 SGHRS, CDR2 YFSETQ. The CDR3 has 12 amino acids. Trimming took 1 base from V and 5 from J, leaving 6 bases between them. The CDR3 sequence: CASSLFGTEAFF. The CDR3 bases are TGCGCCAGCAGCTTGTTCGGGACTGAAGCTTTCTTT.

The rearrangement joins TRBV6-5 to TRBJ1-5; D remains unclear. CDR3 length: 14 amino acids. Germline assignment: CDR1 MNHEY and CDR2 SVGAGI. Trimming removed 5 bases from V and 4 bases from J, with 12 bases in between. This CDR3 reads CASSKIPGNQPQHF. The CDR3 DNA follows: TGTGCCAGCAGTAAAATCCCGGGGAATCAGCCCCAGCATTTT.

The chain is built from TRBV5-1 and TRBJ1-2; 11 bases match TRBD1. V lost 4 bases, J lost 7 bases, and 3 bases stayed unmatched. Per the germline V gene, CDR1 is SGHRS and CDR2 is YFSETQ. The CDR3 covers 13 residues. The CDR3 sequence is CASSTGTGGGYTF. CDR3 nucleotides: TGCGCCAGCAGCACCGGGACAGGGGGTGGCTACACCTTC.

The chain carries TRBV10-3 and TRBJ2-7; 8 nucleotides agree with TRBD1. Trimming removed 10 bases from V and 5 bases from J; junction bases left unmatched: 10. The CDR3 has 13 residues. The germline V gene encodes CDR1 ENHRY and CDR2 SYGVKD. The CDR3 sequence: CATRQGYSDEQYF. The DNA for the CDR3 is TGTGCCACCCGACAGGGGTATTCCGACGAGCAGTACTTC.

This chain links TRBV2 with TRBJ1-5; D call uncertain. Trimming removed 7 bases from V and 9 bases from J, with 16 bases in between. Germline V gene sequence: CDR1 SNHLY, CDR2 FYNNEI. This CDR3 has 13 residues. The DNA for the CDR3 is TGTGCCAGCACTATGATCCCACCTCGGCCCCAGCATTTT. This codes for CASTMIPPRPQHF.

The V call is TRBV4-1, the J call TRBJ2-1, with 8 positions matching TRBD1. This CDR3 is built from 13 residues. V lost 0 bases, J lost 8 bases, and 0 bases stayed unmatched. The germline CDR1 and CDR2 sequences are MGHRA and YSYEKL. This chain's CDR3 is CASSQEDRDEQFF. CDR3 DNA: TGCGCCAGCAGCCAAGAGGACAGGGATGAGCAGTTCTTC.